The subject of this entry is one TCR beta chain. The protocol was immunoSEQ multiplex PCR, while the TCRdb copy is restricted to in-frame clones and leaves out a portion. The table shows some 90,000 clones, with 80% to 90% occurring only once. The data originate from a study of blood T cell repertoires in COVID-19. Study-level information: The analysed material was cDNA or gDNA that came from T cells, B-cell-depleted T cells, or PBMCs.

Sequencing used peripheral blood. The source of this sequence is a man aged 50 or older with acute or convalescent COVID-19.

CDR3 coding DNA: TGTGCCAGCAGCGGCGATCCCCAGGGGAGCACTGAAGCTTTCTTT. This translates into CASSGDPQGSTEAFF. V is TRBV9 and J is TRBJ1-1; possible D gene TRBD1, 6 bases. Trimming pared 3 bases from V and 4 bases from J, leaving 16 bases between. Germline V gene sequence: CDR1 SGDLS, CDR2 YYNGEE. The CDR3 contains 15 residues.